This T cell receptor beta chain was sequenced during a study of blood T cell repertoires in COVID-19. On the study more broadly: The study drew acute and convalescent COVID-19 samples from the United States, Italy and Spain.

Methods used by the authors: Amplification of reference gene primers provided the estimated nucleated cell counts. Here immunoSEQ multiplex PCR was the method, and the copy in TCRdb shows in-frame clones only, minus some. From that table come the V and J calls and clone size; the DNA was used to work out D and trimming. The repertoire holds roughly 480,000 clones, with nearly 90% as singletons. Seattle patient enrollment occurred during active infection, with longitudinal follow-up thereafter. The CDR3 consists of 16 residues. V was clipped by 3 bases and J by 5 bases, with 17 bases between them. CDR1 is MNHNS, CDR2 SASEGT, per germline.

This sequence was found in a man aged 18 to 35 with COVID-19, enrolled during active disease. This chain connects TRBV6-1 to TRBJ1-5; TRBD1 is a possible D gene (6 bases). The source material was peripheral blood. CDR3 residues: CASSDRQGKRHQPQHF. The CDR3 nucleotides are TGTGCCAGCAGTGATAGGCAGGGGAAAAGACATCAGCCCCAGCATTTT.